What follows are 26 T cell receptor beta chains derived from one specimen sequenced in a study of cytomegalovirus exposure and HLA in healthy donors. Researchers ran the PCR with 60 Vbeta and 13 Jbeta primers. Profiling relied on immunoSEQ multiplex PCR, and the TCRdb table lists in-frame clones only, not all of them. This sample yields about 170,000 clones, of which around 80% are seen a single time; 0.7% to 0.85% belongs to the top ten. The sequenced material came from PBMCs. These receptors were collected from a female donor in good health and CMV-seronegative.

The V call is TRBV28, the J call TRBJ2-7, with a tentative D call TRBD2 (5 bases). The germline V gene has CDR1 MDHEN and CDR2 SYDVKM. The CDR3 contains 13 residues. V was clipped by 3 bases and J by 7 bases, with 13 bases between them. The DNA for the CDR3 is TGTGCCAGCAGTTTCGGCCGGCCGGGGGAGCAGTACTTC. Its protein is CASSFGRPGEQYF.

The rearrangement links TRBV7-8 to TRBJ2-7; TRBD2 matches 15 bases. V dropped 4 bases and J dropped 2; count of bases not matched to a gene: 18. Germline CDR1 and CDR2: SGHVS and FQNEAQ. The CDR3 spans 21 residues. This CDR3 reads CASSSFLGLAGGQRTTYEQYF. CDR3 coding DNA: TGTGCCAGCAGCTCTTTCTTAGGACTAGCGGGGGGGCAACGCACTACCTACGAGCAGTACTTC.

The J gene is TRBJ1-1, the V gene TRBV12-5; D unclear. V dropped 0 bases and J dropped 1 base, with 9 bases sitting between them. This CDR3 spans 15 amino acids. The V gene's germline CDR1 is LGHNT and CDR2 FRNRAP. CDR3 in amino acids: CASGLVISGNTEAFF. The CDR3, as DNA: TGTGCTAGTGGTTTGGTAATTTCGGGGAACACTGAAGCTTTCTTT.

The chain couples TRBV2 to TRBJ1-1, with 9 positions matching TRBD1. This CDR3 spans 15 amino acids. CDR1 and CDR2 from the germline V gene are SNHLY and FYNNEI. V dropped 6 bases and J dropped 4; count of bases not matched to a gene: 9. The CDR3 nucleotides are TGTGCCAGCAGCCCTACCTCGACAGGGGGCACTGAAGCTTTCTTT. Translation gives CASSPTSTGGTEAFF. The full variable domain, in which reference TRBV2 and TRBJ1-1 provide the parts outside the CDR3, is EPEVTQTPSHQVTQMGQEVILRCVPISNHLYFYWYRQILGQKVEFLVSFYNNEISEKSEIFDDQFSVERPDGSNFTLKIRSTKLEDSAMYFCASSPTSTGGTEAFFGQGTRLTVV.

The rearrangement links TRBV28 to TRBJ1-1, with 9 bases identical to TRBD1. Germline trimming cut 6 bases from V and 4 bases from J; bases unmatched to any gene: 0. CDR1 and CDR2 (germline): MDHEN, SYDVKM. CDR3 length: 12 residues. DNA for the CDR3: TGTGCCAGCAGGACAGGGGGCACTGAAGCTTTCTTT. This codes for CASRTGGTEAFF.

The gene calls are TRBV5-5 and TRBJ1-3, with D tentatively TRBD1 (5 bases). Germline loops: CDR1 SGHKS, CDR2 YYEKEE (reference sequence). The V gene lost 2 bases and the J gene lost 0 bases, with 15 bases spanning the gap. The CDR3 loop spans 17 amino acids. The CDR3 DNA sequence: TGTGCCAGCAGCTTATTGGCAGGGATATTCTCTGGAAACACCATATATTTT. This gives the protein CASSLLAGIFSGNTIYF.

This chain joins TRBV2 and TRBJ2-1; TRBD2 matches 8 bases. Germline V gene lookup returns CDR1 SNHLY and CDR2 FYNNEI. With V trimmed by 5 bases and J by 7 bases, 4 bases remained unmatched. The CDR3 runs to 13 residues. For the CDR3, the DNA is TGTGCCAGCAGTTTTATAGCGGGGAATGAGCAGTTCTTC. Protein sequence: CASSFIAGNEQFF.

The V and J genes are TRBV2 and TRBJ1-3; D is unresolved. Germline V gives CDR1 SNHLY, CDR2 FYNNEI. Trimming cost V 11 bases and J 4 bases, with 15 bases left between them. The CDR3 has 13 amino acids. The CDR3 loop is CAHPSTWGNTIYF. The CDR3 bases are TGTGCCCACCCTTCGACTTGGGGAAACACCATATATTTT.

The chain links TRBV11-1 to TRBJ2-1; no clear D. The CDR3 is made up of 14 amino acids. V dropped 2 bases and J dropped 6 bases, with 11 bases sitting between them. Germline V gene data show CDR1 as SGHAT and CDR2 as FQDESV (reference sequence). CDR3 region: CASSLHTQANEQFF. CDR3 nucleotides: TGTGCCAGCAGCTTACACACTCAGGCCAATGAGCAGTTCTTC.

This chain joins TRBV5-1 and TRBJ2-5, with D perhaps matching TRBD1 (5 bases). In germline, CDR1 is SGHRS, CDR2 YFSETQ. V lost 6 bases to trimming and J lost 0 bases, with 12 bases between them. CDR3 length: 14 residues. The CDR3 DNA sequence: TGCGCCAGCAAACGAATGACAGACCAAGAGACCCAGTACTTC. Its protein product is CASKRMTDQETQYF.

The chain links TRBV2 to TRBJ1-2; tentative D call: TRBD1 (6 bases). Per germline, CDR1 SNHLY and CDR2 FYNNEI. Trimming stripped 2 bases from V and 5 bases from J, with 6 bases between. The CDR3 runs 12 residues. The CDR3 protein is CASSERGYGYTF. The CDR3 bases are TGTGCCAGCAGTGAAAGGGGGTATGGCTACACCTTC.

This sequence joins TRBV11-2 and TRBJ2-3; 9 bases line up with TRBD2. The CDR3 extends over 16 amino acids. J gave up 2 bases and V 4 bases, and 7 bases lay outside the gene matches. Germline loops: CDR1 SGHAT, CDR2 FQNNGV. The CDR3 reads CASSSLAGWVTDTQYF. Here the CDR3 DNA reads TGTGCCAGCAGCTCTCTAGCGGGGTGGGTCACAGATACGCAGTATTTT.

This clone was found a few times. The V and J genes are TRBV7-9 and TRBJ2-5, with 7 bases that match TRBD2. Germline CDR1 is SEHNR and CDR2 is FQNEAQ (reference sequence). The CDR3 length is 15 residues. Trimming removed 2 bases from V and 0 bases from J; junction bases left unmatched: 3. The CDR3 nucleotides read TGTGCCAGCAGCTTACCTAGCGGCTACCAAGAGACCCAGTACTTC. Its translation: CASSLPSGYQETQYF.

This chain links TRBV27 with TRBJ2-7; tentative D call: TRBD2 (6 bases). Germline V lookup: CDR1 MNHEY, CDR2 SMNVEV (reference sequence). Trimming took 8 bases from V and 2 from J, leaving 10 bases between them. This CDR3 region has 12 residues. DNA of the CDR3: TGTGCCAGCCGGGACTCCGCCTACGAGCAGTACTTC. It translates to CASRDSAYEQYF.

This chain connects TRBV30 to TRBJ1-1; no clear D. Trimming took off 0 bases at V and 5 bases at J, with 16 bases between the two ends. The CDR3 runs 15 residues. Germline V gene sequence: CDR1 GTSNPN, CDR2 SVGIG (reference sequence). The CDR3 loop is CAWSVRGGAGTEAFF. In DNA form, the CDR3 reads TGTGCCTGGAGTGTACGTGGAGGCGCTGGGACTGAAGCTTTCTTT. Full variable domain (missing parts from reference TRBV30 and TRBJ1-1): SQTIHQWPATLVQPVGSPLSLECTVEGTSNPNLYWYRQAAGRGLQLLFYSVGIGQISSEVPQNLSASRPQDRQFILSSKKLLLSDSGFYLCAWSVRGGAGTEAFFGQGTRLTVV.

This clone came up a few times. This sequence joins TRBV7-8 and TRBJ2-1; D is unresolved. The germline CDR1 and CDR2 sequences are SGHVS and FQNEAQ. V dropped 1 base and J dropped 1 base, with 14 bases sitting between them. The CDR3 is 17 amino acids. The CDR3, as DNA: TGTGCCAGCAGCTTAGGTACATTGGTGGAGTCCTACAATGAGCAGTTCTTC. It translates to CASSLGTLVESYNEQFF.

The chain employs TRBV7-9 and TRBJ2-1, with 9 nucleotides matching TRBD1. CDR1 is SEHNR and CDR2 is FQNEAQ in the germline V gene (reference sequence). This CDR3 comprises 11 residues. V shed 2 bases, J shed 14 bases, and the junction held 1 base outside the gene matches. CDR3 bases: TGTGCCAGCAGCTTAAGGGACAGGGAGTTCTTC. Protein product: CASSLRDREFF.

The rearrangement links TRBV5-6 to TRBJ1-3; D is unclear. The CDR3 is 16 amino acids. Trimming removed 2 bases at V and 0 bases at J, with 12 bases between. Germline V gives CDR1 SGHDT, CDR2 YYEEEE. CDR3 DNA sequence: TGTGCCAGCAGCTTCTTACAGCAAACCTCTGGAAACACCATATATTTT. The encoded protein is CASSFLQQTSGNTIYF.

This rearrangement joins TRBV30 to TRBJ1-2; 8 bases match TRBD1. CDR1 is GTSNPN, CDR2 SVGIG, per germline (reference sequence). The CDR3 has 15 residues. V shed 7 bases, J shed 4 bases, and the junction held 14 bases outside the gene matches. CDR3 DNA: TGTGCCTCGAGATTAGGACAGGGAAACTTCTATGGCTACACCTTC. Translating it yields CASRLGQGNFYGYTF.

The chain joins TRBV18 to TRBJ2-7; 7 bases match TRBD1. The V gene's germline CDR1 is KGHSH and CDR2 LQKENI. Germline trimming cut 6 bases from V and 0 bases from J; bases unmatched to any gene: 11. This CDR3 comprises 16 residues. CDR3 loop: CASSQNTGTASYEQYF. CDR3 bases: TGTGCCAGCTCCCAAAATACCGGGACAGCCTCCTACGAGCAGTACTTC.

This clone occurred once. The V gene is TRBV9, the J gene TRBJ2-3; the D gene is possibly TRBD2 (6 bases). V was clipped by 2 bases and J by 4 bases, with 17 bases between them. Germline CDR1 SGDLS, CDR2 YYNGEE. The CDR3 length is 16 residues. DNA for the CDR3: TGTGCCAGCAGCGTTGCTGGGGGGTTGAGAGCAGATACGCAGTATTTT. Its translation: CASSVAGGLRADTQYF.

This sequence joins TRBV5-1 and TRBJ2-1; D might be TRBD1 (5 bases). Germline lookup yields CDR1 SGHRS and CDR2 YFSETQ. The V and J ends lost 4 bases and 2 bases respectively, with 16 bases between them. CDR3 length: 16 residues. This chain's CDR3 is CASSRSEGVPYNEQFF. The DNA for the CDR3 is TGCGCCAGCAGCCGATCGGAAGGGGTACCCTACAATGAGCAGTTCTTC.

The CDR3 nucleotides read TGCGCCAGCAGTCAAAAGGGACAGGGGGATGGTGAAGCTTTCTTT. Encoded protein: CASSQKGQGDGEAFF. J is TRBJ1-1 and V is TRBV23-1, with TRBD1 matching over 11 bases. TRBV23-1 is known as an ORF, though its function is uncertain. Unmatched junction bases numbered 6, after V lost 2 bases and J lost 7 bases. This CDR3 has 15 amino acids.

This clone was observed once. This chain connects TRBV30 to TRBJ2-6; D gene uncertain. This CDR3 is 14 amino acids long. The germline V gene has CDR1 GTSNPN and CDR2 SVGIG (reference sequence). V was clipped by 2 bases and J by 0 bases, with 5 bases between them. The CDR3 DNA reads TGTGCCTGGAGTCCCGGCTCTGGGGCCAACGTCCTGACTTTC. As protein: CAWSPGSGANVLTF. Together with reference TRBV30 and TRBJ2-6, the CDR3 gives the full variable domain: SQTIHQWPATLVQPVGSPLSLECTVEGTSNPNLYWYRQAAGRGLQLLFYSVGIGQISSEVPQNLSASRPQDRQFILSSKKLLLSDSGFYLCAWSPGSGANVLTFGAGSRLTVL.

This chain uses TRBV10-3 with TRBJ2-3, with no clear D. CDR3 length equals 15 residues. Trimming shortened V by 3 bases and J by 2 bases, and 12 bases separated the two germline ends. The germline gives CDR1 ENHRY, CDR2 SYGVKD. The CDR3 loop reads CAISDRSPFTDTQYF. The DNA for the CDR3 is TGTGCCATCAGTGACAGGTCCCCGTTCACAGATACGCAGTATTTT.

The chain couples TRBV9 to TRBJ1-2; 10 nucleotides line up with TRBD1. This CDR3 region has 14 residues. V was pared by 2 bases and J by 5 bases, with 3 bases of the junction left unmatched. Germline loops: CDR1 SGDLS, CDR2 YYNGEE. CDR3 region: CASSVADRGYGYTF. Here the CDR3 DNA reads TGTGCCAGCAGCGTCGCGGACAGGGGGTATGGCTACACCTTC.